This T cell receptor beta chain was captured in a study of early T cells in non-severe SARS-CoV-2 infection. The wider study: Whole-blood bulk RNA, unsorted, was sequenced, and chains were unpaired. Points from the study as a whole: VDJdb-based matching was biased toward anti-spike CD8 responses and missed private and CD4 specificities.

In the library, individual cDNA molecules carried attached unique molecular identifiers. TCRdb redid the calling of the 5' RACE reads with MiXCR, one entry per CDR3 protein. The sample holds 68,000 or so distinct CDR3 sequences, 13% seen once. This clonotype was counted many times. The target antigen is unknown. CDR1 and CDR2 (germline): SEHNR, FQNEAQ (reference sequence). V was clipped by 7 bases and J by 1 base, with 8 bases between them. This CDR3 has 12 amino acids. This clonotype was obtained from an adult who was a healthcare worker with PCR-confirmed SARS-CoV-2 infection or an uninfected control (not recorded which). This chain uses TRBV7-9 with TRBJ2-7, with a possible D match to TRBD1 (5 bases). The sample consisted of whole blood. In DNA form, the CDR3 reads TGTGCCAGCACGGCAGGGTCCTACGAGCAGTACTTC. It translates to CASTAGSYEQYF.